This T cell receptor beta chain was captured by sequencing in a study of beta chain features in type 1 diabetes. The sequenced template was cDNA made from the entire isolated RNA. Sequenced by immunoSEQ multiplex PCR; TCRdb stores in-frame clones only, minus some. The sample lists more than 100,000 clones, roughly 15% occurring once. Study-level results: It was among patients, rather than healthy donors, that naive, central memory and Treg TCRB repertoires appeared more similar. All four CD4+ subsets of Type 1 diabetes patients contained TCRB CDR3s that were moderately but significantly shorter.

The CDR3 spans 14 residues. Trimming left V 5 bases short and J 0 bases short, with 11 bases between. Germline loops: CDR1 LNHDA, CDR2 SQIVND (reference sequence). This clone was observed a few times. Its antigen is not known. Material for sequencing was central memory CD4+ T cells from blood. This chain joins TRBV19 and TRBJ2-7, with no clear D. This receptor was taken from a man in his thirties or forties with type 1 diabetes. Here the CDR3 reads CASSVNSNSYEQYF. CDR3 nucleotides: TGTGCCAGTAGTGTTAATTCAAACTCCTACGAGCAGTACTTC.